The 30 T cell receptor beta chains given below trace back to one sample, sequenced in a study of identical twins. One entry per CDR3 protein, called by TCRdb with MiXCR from the 5' RACE reads. The sample yields some 300,000 distinct CDR3 sequences, about 12% seen once. The same specimen was also included in a second study, on yellow fever vaccine responses in identical twins.

Specimen: CD8+ T cells sorted from blood. Receptors originate from a woman aged 18 to 35 in good health.

A word on this clonotype: At one end the junction does not follow the germline gene, possibly because of a read error. This chain connects TRBV12-3 or TRBV12-4 to TRBJ2-3; 15 nucleotides line up with TRBD2. The CDR3 is made up of 19 amino acids. CDR3 amino acids: CACSLVRTSGRAGTDTQYF. In nucleotides, the CDR3 is TGTGCCTGCAGTTTGGTCCGGACTAGCGGGAGGGCCGGGACAGATACGCAGTATTTT.

This clonotype was observed at least ten times. V and J are TRBV28 and TRBJ2-5; 12 bases are shared with TRBD2. In germline, CDR1 is MDHEN, CDR2 SYDVKM. J lost 7 bases, V lost 6 bases, and 9 bases had no gene match. The CDR3 totals 15 residues. CDR3 DNA: TGTGCCAGCAGCAGGCGACTAGCGGGAGATTGGACCCAGTACTTC. Its protein is CASSRRLAGDWTQYF. Together with reference TRBV28 and TRBJ2-5, the CDR3 gives the full variable domain: DVKVTQSSRYLVKRTGEKVFLECVQDMDHENMFWYRQDPGLGLRLIYFSYDVKMKEKGDIPEGYSVSREKKERFSLILESASTNQTSMYLCASSRRLAGDWTQYFGPGTRLLVL.

This rearrangement joins TRBV7-6 to TRBJ2-1; 13 bases agree with TRBD2. The trim removed 4 bases at V and 8 bases at J, leaving 11 bases unmatched. The V gene's germline CDR1 is SGHVS and CDR2 FNYEAQ. This CDR3 comprises 17 residues. CDR3 region: CASSSSDKGTSGDEQFF. The CDR3 DNA sequence: TGTGCCAGCAGCTCAAGCGACAAAGGGACTAGCGGGGATGAGCAGTTCTTC.

This chain connects TRBV19 to TRBJ2-1; D is ambiguous. Germline V gives CDR1 LNHDA, CDR2 SQIVND (reference sequence). The length of the CDR3 is 14 residues. Trimming left V 2 bases short and J 6 bases short, with 11 bases between. CDR3 DNA: TGTGCCAGTAGTATACAGTCTATGGGCAATGAGCAGTTCTTC. It encodes CASSIQSMGNEQFF.

This clonotype has more than one count but fewer than ten. V gene TRBV20-1 combines with J gene TRBJ2-2; D is uncertain. CDR1 and CDR2 (germline): DFQATT, SNEGSKA (reference sequence). V dropped 0 bases and J dropped 4 bases, with 3 bases sitting between them. The CDR3 is 12 residues long. CDR3 DNA sequence: TGCAGTGCTAGAGATCTCACCGGGGAGCTGTTTTTT. Translated, it gives CSARDLTGELFF.

In its sample, this clonotype was seen a few times. The V call is TRBV12-3 or TRBV12-4, the J call TRBJ2-2; D is uncertain. CDR3 length: 15 amino acids. V lost 3 bases and J lost 0, with 8 bases in between. DNA for the CDR3: TGTGCCAGCAGTTTCCAGCCCACGAACACCGGGGAGCTGTTTTTT. It encodes CASSFQPTNTGELFF.

CDR3 sequence (DNA): TGTGCCAGCGGCCCAGGTGCCACCTACGAGCAGTACGTC. Translation gives CASGPGATYEQYV. The genes are TRBV2 and TRBJ2-7; D not resolved. This CDR3 region has 13 residues. V lost 8 bases and J lost 2, with 13 bases in between. The germline V gene has CDR1 SNHLY and CDR2 FYNNEI.

V gene TRBV5-1 combines with J gene TRBJ2-1, with 9 bases that match TRBD1. Germline CDR1 SGHRS, CDR2 YFSETQ. J was trimmed by 7 bases and V by 2 bases; bases with no gene match: 10. CDR3 length: 16 residues. The CDR3 DNA follows: TGCGCCAGCAGCTTTGAACAGGGGGCTGGTTTGAATGAGCAGTTCTTC. Translating it yields CASSFEQGAGLNEQFF.

This clonotype has just a few counts. V and J are TRBV4-1 and TRBJ2-1; D is unclear. The CDR3 is 11 residues long. Germline V gene sequence: CDR1 MGHRA, CDR2 YSYEKL. Trimming removed 0 bases from V and 8 bases from J, with 2 bases in between. The CDR3 spells CASSQDDEQFF. The CDR3 nucleotides read TGCGCCAGCAGCCAAGATGATGAGCAGTTCTTC.

The sample holds a few counts of this clonotype. The chain joins TRBV11-2 to TRBJ2-7, with 7 bases identical to TRBD2. The germline CDR1 and CDR2 sequences are SGHAT and FQNNGV. The CDR3 contains 15 residues. V shed 5 bases and J 3 bases; nucleotides not matched to a gene: 10. CDR3 nucleotide sequence: TGTGCCAGCAGCCCCGGGGAGGGGCTACTCTACGAGCAGTACGTC. It is translated as CASSPGEGLLYEQYV.

This clonotype was counted ten times or more. CDR3 sequence (DNA): TGTGCCAGCAGCGAAACCCCGGCGGGGAACGAGCAGTACTTC. Protein product: CASSETPAGNEQYF. V is TRBV7-9 and J is TRBJ2-7, with D maybe TRBD2 (6 bases). The CDR3 length is 14 residues. CDR1 and CDR2 from the germline V gene are SEHNR and FQNEAQ (reference sequence). V was shortened by 5 bases and J by 5 bases, with 16 bases between the two germline ends.

This clonotype was seen a handful of times. The chain combines TRBV4-1 with TRBJ2-5; 8 bases match TRBD1. The V gene end was trimmed by 4 bases and the J gene end by 1 base; junction bases not matched to a gene: 14. The CDR3 is 18 amino acids. Germline V gene lookup returns CDR1 MGHRA and CDR2 YSYEKL. For the CDR3, the DNA is TGCGCCAGCAGCCTTTTCTACACCCACGGGACAGGCCAAGAGACCCAGTACTTC. Protein: CASSLFYTHGTGQETQYF.

This clonotype was counted a few times. The chain recombines TRBV7-7 with TRBJ2-2, with a weak D call TRBD1 (5 bases). Germline loops: CDR1 SSHAT, CDR2 FNYEAQ (reference sequence). The CDR3 runs to 16 residues. Trimming removed 5 bases from V and 5 bases from J, with 18 bases in between. Here the CDR3 reads CASSPRMGLGTGELFF. For the CDR3, the DNA is TGTGCCAGCAGCCCCCGGATGGGGCTGGGTACCGGGGAGCTGTTTTTT.

This clonotype was detected ten times or more. The chain joins TRBV6-5 to TRBJ1-4, with D maybe TRBD1 (5 bases). Germline V CDR1 and CDR2: MNHEY, SVGAGI. This CDR3 region has 18 residues. V dropped 2 bases and J dropped 10 bases, with 26 bases sitting between them. The CDR3 region is CASSYRASISGLEGKLFF. The CDR3 bases are TGTGCCAGCAGTTACAGGGCGTCAATATCGGGGCTTGAGGGAAAACTGTTTTTT.

This clonotype has a count of ten or more. V is TRBV2 and J is TRBJ2-7; tentatively, D is TRBD2 (5 bases). The CDR3 sequence is 12 residues long. Germline assignment: CDR1 SNHLY and CDR2 FYNNEI. CDR3 nucleotide sequence: TGTGCTTTGGGGAGCATCTCCTACGAGCAGTACTTC. It encodes CALGSISYEQYF.

This clonotype was counted many times. The chain is built from TRBV20-1 and TRBJ2-7; either TRBD1 or TRBD2 may fit D (5 bases each). The CDR3 is 15 amino acids. Germline loops: CDR1 DFQATT, CDR2 SNEGSKA (reference sequence). Trimming took 0 bases from V and 5 from J, leaving 17 bases between them. CDR3 nucleotide sequence: TGCAGTGCTAGAGATCTCTACGGGGCGCTAGACGAGCAGTACTTC. Translated, it gives CSARDLYGALDEQYF.

This clonotype was detected only a few times. The chain is built from TRBV29-1 and TRBJ2-1; either TRBD1 or TRBD2 may supply D (6 bases each). From germline, CDR1 is SQVTM and CDR2 ANQGSEA. Deletions cut 2 bases from V and 2 bases from J, with 37 bases between. The CDR3 length is 23 residues. The CDR3 here is CSVEMEGHLKGWSRKSPYNEQFF. The CDR3 coding sequence is TGCAGCGTTGAAATGGAGGGACACTTAAAAGGGTGGTCCCGAAAGAGTCCCTACAATGAGCAGTTCTTC.

The V call is TRBV28, the J call TRBJ2-5; TRBD2 agrees at 8 bases. Germline V gene data show CDR1 as MDHEN and CDR2 as SYDVKM. Unmatched junction bases numbered 10, after V lost 5 bases and J lost 2 bases. The CDR3 runs to 16 residues. The CDR3, as DNA: TGTGCCAGCAGTCCTAACCTAGCGGGCCAACAAGAGACCCAGTACTTC. It encodes CASSPNLAGQQETQYF.

Only a few counts were recorded for this clonotype. The rearrangement links TRBV7-6 to TRBJ2-5; D may be TRBD1 (5 bases). V dropped 4 bases and J dropped 1 base, with 13 bases sitting between them. Germline V gene data show CDR1 as SGHVS and CDR2 as FNYEAQ. This CDR3 region has 15 residues. The CDR3 region has the DNA TGTGCCAGCAGCTCCCCGACAGAACCCCAAGAGACCCAGTACTTC. Translated: CASSSPTEPQETQYF. The full variable domain, with the rest looked up from reference TRBV7-6 and TRBJ2-5, is GAGVSQSPRYKVTKRGQDVALRCDPISGHVSLYWYRQALGQGPEFLTYFNYEAQQDKSGLPNDRFSAERPEGSISTLTIQRTEQRDSAMYRCASSSPTEPQETQYFGPGTRLLVL.

The chain is built from TRBV6-5 and TRBJ2-7; 7 nucleotides match TRBD2. V trimming: 0 bases; J trimming: 7 bases; junction bases outside the gene matches: 9. Germline V lookup: CDR1 MNHEY, CDR2 SVGAGI. The CDR3 is 15 amino acids. The CDR3 region is CASSYSRGRGYEQYF. The CDR3 nucleotides are TGTGCCAGCAGTTACTCCCGCGGGAGAGGCTATGAGCAGTACTTC.

This chain uses TRBV7-9 with TRBJ2-3, with a weak D call TRBD1 (5 bases). CDR1 SEHNR and CDR2 FQNEAQ come from the germline V gene (reference sequence). There are 15 residues in the CDR3. The V end lost 4 bases, the J end lost 4 bases, and 15 bases lay between the germline ends. Written as DNA, the CDR3 is TGTGCCAGCAGCTATACAGGTGGGGTTTCAGATACGCAGTATTTT. Translating it yields CASSYTGGVSDTQYF.

The genes are TRBV6-5 and TRBJ1-1; D possibly corresponds to TRBD1 (6 bases). The germline V gene encodes CDR1 MNHEY and CDR2 SVGAGI. The V end lost 2 bases, the J end lost 1 base, and 8 bases lay between the germline ends. CDR3 length: 14 residues. The CDR3 DNA is TGTGCCAGCAGTTACCCAGGGGCGAACACTGAAGCTTTCTTT. Translated: CASSYPGANTEAFF.

The chain employs TRBV12-5 and TRBJ2-5; no clear D gene. The ends were cut back, 6 bases at V and 1 base at J, with 12 bases in the middle. This CDR3 is built from 14 residues. Germline V CDR1 and CDR2: LGHNT, FRNRAP. The CDR3 protein is CASGPVGFQETQYF. In DNA form, the CDR3 reads TGTGCTAGTGGACCCGTGGGATTCCAAGAGACCCAGTACTTC.

The gene calls are TRBV27 and TRBJ1-1; D is unclear. V dropped 5 bases and J dropped 5 bases, with 12 bases sitting between them. The CDR3 is 13 amino acids. The germline gives CDR1 MNHEY, CDR2 SMNVEV (reference sequence). The CDR3 DNA follows: TGTGCCAGCAGTACGGGCCGTTATACTGAAGCTTTCTTT. This translates into CASSTGRYTEAFF.

This clonotype was found many times. The V gene is TRBV13, the J gene TRBJ2-5; 7 bases map to TRBD2. The ends lost 5 bases at V and 3 bases at J; junction bases unmatched: 6. The CDR3 is made up of 14 amino acids. Germline V CDR1 and CDR2: PRHDT, FYEKMQ (reference sequence). DNA of the CDR3: TGTGCCAGCAGCCCTCTAGCGGAGGAAGAGACCCAGTACTTC. It encodes CASSPLAEEETQYF.

Only a few counts were recorded for this clonotype. The genes are TRBV24-1 and TRBJ2-1; D is perhaps TRBD2 (6 bases). The CDR3 is made up of 16 amino acids. The V gene lost 2 bases and the J gene lost 2 bases, with 12 bases spanning the gap. Germline lookup yields CDR1 KGHDR and CDR2 SFDVKD. The CDR3 spells CATSDWGDLTYNEQFF. For the CDR3, the DNA is TGTGCCACCAGTGATTGGGGGGATCTCACCTACAATGAGCAGTTCTTC.

This clonotype has only a few counts. The rearrangement uses TRBV6-1 and TRBJ2-1, with TRBD2 identical over 8 bases. V was pared by 10 bases and J by 6 bases, with 8 bases of the junction left unmatched. CDR1 and CDR2 (germline): MNHNS, SASEGT. The CDR3 has 13 amino acids. CDR3 in amino acids: CATSAGGPNEQFF. For the CDR3, the DNA is TGTGCCACCTCGGCGGGAGGTCCCAATGAGCAGTTCTTC.

This clonotype occurred a few times. The J gene is TRBJ2-7, the V gene TRBV2; tentative D call: TRBD1 (6 bases). V shed 3 bases and J shed 5 bases, with 8 bases lying between them. The germline CDR1 and CDR2 sequences are SNHLY and FYNNEI. This CDR3 has 12 amino acids. This CDR3 reads CASSEGAHEQYF. CDR3 nucleotide sequence: TGTGCCAGCAGTGAGGGGGCCCACGAGCAGTACTTC.

This clonotype has more than one count but fewer than ten. The chain links TRBV27 to TRBJ2-3; 9 nucleotides align to TRBD2. This CDR3 is built from 21 residues. With V trimmed by 2 bases and J by 1 base, 19 bases remained unmatched. The germline gives CDR1 MNHEY, CDR2 SMNVEV (reference sequence). CDR3 region: CASSLSGRESGGMWGTDTQYF. CDR3 coding DNA: TGTGCCAGCAGTTTAAGCGGCCGGGAGAGCGGGGGGATGTGGGGCACAGATACGCAGTATTTT.

This clonotype was seen more than once but under ten times. V is TRBV6-6 and J is TRBJ2-7; D is unclear. The CDR3 loop spans 11 amino acids. Per the germline V gene, CDR1 is MNHNY and CDR2 is SVGAGI (reference sequence). Trimming stripped 8 bases from V and 2 bases from J, with 7 bases between. CDR3 in DNA: TGTGCCAGCGGTAGCCCCTACGAGCAGTACTTC. Translating it yields CASGSPYEQYF.